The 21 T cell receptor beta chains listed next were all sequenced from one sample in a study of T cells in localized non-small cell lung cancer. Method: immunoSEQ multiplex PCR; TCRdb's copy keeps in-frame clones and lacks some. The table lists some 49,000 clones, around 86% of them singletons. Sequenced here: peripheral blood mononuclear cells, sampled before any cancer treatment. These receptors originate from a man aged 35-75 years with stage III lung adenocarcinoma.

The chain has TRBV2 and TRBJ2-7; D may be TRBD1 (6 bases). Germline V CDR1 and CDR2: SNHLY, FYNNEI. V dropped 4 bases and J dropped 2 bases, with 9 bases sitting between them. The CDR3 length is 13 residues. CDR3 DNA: TGTGCCAGCAGTGTGACAGGCCCCTACGAGCAGTACTTC. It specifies CASSVTGPYEQYF.

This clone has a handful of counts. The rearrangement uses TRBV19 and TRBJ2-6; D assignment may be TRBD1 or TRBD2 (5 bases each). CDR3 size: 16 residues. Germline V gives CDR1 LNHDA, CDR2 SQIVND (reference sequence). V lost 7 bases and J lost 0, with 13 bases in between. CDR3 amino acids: CASNSDGASGANVLTF. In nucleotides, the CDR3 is TGTGCCAGTAACTCGGACGGGGCCTCTGGGGCCAACGTCCTGACTTTC.

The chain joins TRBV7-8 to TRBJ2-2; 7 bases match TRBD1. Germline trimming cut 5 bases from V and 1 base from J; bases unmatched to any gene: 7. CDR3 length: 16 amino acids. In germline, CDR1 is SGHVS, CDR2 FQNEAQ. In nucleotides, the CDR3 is TGTGCCAGCAGCGTCAGGGGGAAAGAGAACACCGGGGAGCTGTTTTTT. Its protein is CASSVRGKENTGELFF.

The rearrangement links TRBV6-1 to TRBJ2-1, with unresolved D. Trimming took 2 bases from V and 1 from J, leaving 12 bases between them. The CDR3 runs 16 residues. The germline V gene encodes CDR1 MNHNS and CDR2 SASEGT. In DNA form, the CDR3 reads TGTGCCAGCAGTGAATTATGGGAACTTTCCTACAATGAGCAGTTCTTC. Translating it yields CASSELWELSYNEQFF.

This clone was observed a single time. The CDR3 coding sequence is TGTGCCAGCAGCTCAACCATAGCGGGAAACACCATATATTTT. Translation gives CASSSTIAGNTIYF. This chain uses TRBV5-4 with TRBJ1-3; D gene uncertain. Germline V lookup: CDR1 SGHNT, CDR2 YYREEE (reference sequence). V lost 3 bases and J lost 4, with 11 bases in between. The CDR3 covers 14 residues.

CDR3 sequence (DNA): TGTGCCAGCAGGAACCGGGACACGAGCACAGATACGCAGTATTTT. Translating gives CASRNRDTSTDTQYF. The chain uses TRBV2 and TRBJ2-3; maybe TRBD1 (6 bases). CDR1 is SNHLY and CDR2 is FYNNEI in the germline V gene. The CDR3 contains 15 residues. Trimming took 6 bases from V and 0 from J, leaving 13 bases between them.

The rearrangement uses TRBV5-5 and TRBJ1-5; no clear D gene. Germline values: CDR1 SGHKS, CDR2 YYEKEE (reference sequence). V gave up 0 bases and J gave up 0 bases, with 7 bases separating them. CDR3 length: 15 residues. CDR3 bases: TGTGCCAGCAGCTTGGCCGTCGTTAGCAATCAGCCCCAGCATTTT. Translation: CASSLAVVSNQPQHF.

CDR3 sequence reads: CASSFRTVNTGELFF. The CDR3 nucleotides are TGTGCCAGCAGCTTCCGGACGGTCAACACCGGGGAGCTGTTTTTT. The chain is built from TRBV7-2 and TRBJ2-2; D gene uncertain. The CDR3 contains 15 residues. Trimming shortened V by 3 bases and J by 2 bases, and 10 bases separated the two germline ends. The germline V gene encodes CDR1 SGHTA and CDR2 FQGNSA. The variable domain in full, completed from reference TRBV7-2 and TRBJ2-2, reads GAGVSQSPSNKVTEKGKDVELRCDPISGHTALYWYRQSLGQGLEFLIYFQGNSAPDKSGLPSDRFSAERTGGSVSTLTIQRTQQEDSAVYLCASSFRTVNTGELFFGEGSRLTVL.

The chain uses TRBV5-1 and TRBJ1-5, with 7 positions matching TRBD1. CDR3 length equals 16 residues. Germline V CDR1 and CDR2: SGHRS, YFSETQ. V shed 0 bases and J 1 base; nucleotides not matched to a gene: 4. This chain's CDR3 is CASSLGGGQSNQPQHF. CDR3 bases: TGCGCCAGCAGCTTGGGTGGGGGACAGAGCAATCAGCCCCAGCATTTT.

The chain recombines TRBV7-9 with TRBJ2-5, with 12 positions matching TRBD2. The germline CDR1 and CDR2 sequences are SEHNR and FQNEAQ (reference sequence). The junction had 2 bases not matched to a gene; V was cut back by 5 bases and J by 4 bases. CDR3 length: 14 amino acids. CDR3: CASSPSGGGETQYF. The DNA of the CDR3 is TGTGCCAGCAGCCCTAGCGGGGGGGGAGAGACCCAGTACTTC. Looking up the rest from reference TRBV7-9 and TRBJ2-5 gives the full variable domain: DTGVSQNPRHKITKRGQNVTFRCDPISEHNRLYWYRQTLGQGPEFLTYFQNEAQLEKSRLLSDRFSAERPKGSFSTLEIQRTEQGDSAMYLCASSPSGGGETQYFGPGTRLLVL.

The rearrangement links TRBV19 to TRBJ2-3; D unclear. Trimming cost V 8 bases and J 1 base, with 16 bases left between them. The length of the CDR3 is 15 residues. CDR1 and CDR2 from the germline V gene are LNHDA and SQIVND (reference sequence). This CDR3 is CASRKWVAGTDTQYF. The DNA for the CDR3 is TGTGCCAGTCGAAAATGGGTCGCTGGCACAGATACGCAGTATTTT.

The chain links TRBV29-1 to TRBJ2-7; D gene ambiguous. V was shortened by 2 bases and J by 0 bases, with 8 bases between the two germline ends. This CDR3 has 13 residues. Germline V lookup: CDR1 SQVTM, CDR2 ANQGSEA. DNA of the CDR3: TGCAGCGTTGAACCGGACGGCTCCTACGAGCAGTACTTC. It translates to CSVEPDGSYEQYF.

In nucleotides, the CDR3 is TGCGCCAGCAGCTTGTCGGGCAGCCTGAACTATGGCTACACCTTC. It translates to CASSLSGSLNYGYTF. The rearrangement links TRBV5-1 to TRBJ1-2; D gene ambiguous. Germline V gene sequence: CDR1 SGHRS, CDR2 YFSETQ. Trimming cost V 1 base and J 2 bases, with 12 bases left between them. CDR3 length equals 15 residues.

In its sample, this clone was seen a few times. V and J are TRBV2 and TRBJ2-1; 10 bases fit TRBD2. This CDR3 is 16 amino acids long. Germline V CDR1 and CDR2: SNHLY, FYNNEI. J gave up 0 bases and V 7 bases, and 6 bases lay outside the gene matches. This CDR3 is CASIQAGGSSYNEQFF. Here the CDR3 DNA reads TGTGCCAGCATCCAAGCGGGGGGGAGCTCCTACAATGAGCAGTTCTTC.

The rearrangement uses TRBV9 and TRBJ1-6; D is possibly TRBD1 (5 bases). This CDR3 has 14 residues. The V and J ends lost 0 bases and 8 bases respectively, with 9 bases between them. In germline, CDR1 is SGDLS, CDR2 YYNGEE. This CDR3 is CASSVEGADSPLHF. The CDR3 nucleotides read TGTGCCAGCAGCGTAGAAGGGGCCGATTCACCCCTCCACTTT.

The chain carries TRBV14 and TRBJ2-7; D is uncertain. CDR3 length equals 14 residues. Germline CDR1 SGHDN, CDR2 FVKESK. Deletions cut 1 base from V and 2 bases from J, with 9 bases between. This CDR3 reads CASSQVGRAYEQYF. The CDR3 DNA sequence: TGTGCCAGCAGCCAAGTTGGAAGAGCCTACGAGCAGTACTTC.

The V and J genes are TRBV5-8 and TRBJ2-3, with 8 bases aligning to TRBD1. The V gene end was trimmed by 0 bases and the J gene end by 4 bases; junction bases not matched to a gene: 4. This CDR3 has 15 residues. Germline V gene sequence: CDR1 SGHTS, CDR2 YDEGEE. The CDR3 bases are TGTGCCAGCAGCTTGGGGACAGGGATGGCAGATACGCAGTATTTT. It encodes CASSLGTGMADTQYF.

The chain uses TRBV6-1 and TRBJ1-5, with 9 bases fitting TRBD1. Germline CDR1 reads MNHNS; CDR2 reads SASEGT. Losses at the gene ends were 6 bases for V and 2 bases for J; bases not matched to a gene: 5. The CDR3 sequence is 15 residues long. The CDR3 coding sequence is TGTGCCAGCAGCAGGACAGGGGCTGGCAATCAGCCCCAGCATTTT. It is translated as CASSRTGAGNQPQHF.

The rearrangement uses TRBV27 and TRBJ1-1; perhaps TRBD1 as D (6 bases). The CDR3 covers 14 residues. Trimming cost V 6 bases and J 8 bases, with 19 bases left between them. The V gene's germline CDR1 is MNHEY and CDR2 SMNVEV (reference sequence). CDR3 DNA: TGTGCCAGCAGCCTCGGACAGTTTACGGGAGAAGCTTTCTTT. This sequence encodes CASSLGQFTGEAFF.

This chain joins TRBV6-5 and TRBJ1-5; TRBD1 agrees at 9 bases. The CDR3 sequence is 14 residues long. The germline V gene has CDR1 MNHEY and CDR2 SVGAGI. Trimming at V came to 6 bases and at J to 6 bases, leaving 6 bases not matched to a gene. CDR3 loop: CASRAGTGFQPQHF. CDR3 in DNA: TGTGCCAGCAGGGCCGGGACAGGGTTTCAGCCCCAGCATTTT.

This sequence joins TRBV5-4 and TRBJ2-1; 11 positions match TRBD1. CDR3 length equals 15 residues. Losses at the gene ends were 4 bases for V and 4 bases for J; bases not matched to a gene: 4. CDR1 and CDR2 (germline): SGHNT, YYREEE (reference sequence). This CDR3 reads CASSSGTGGYNEQFF. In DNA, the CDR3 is TGTGCCAGCAGCAGCGGGACAGGGGGATACAATGAGCAGTTCTTC.